These T cell receptor beta chains were read from a single sample in a study of control samples from healthy donors and cancer patients. TCRdb keeps only in-frame clones here, not all; method: immunoSEQ multiplex PCR. The sample contains about 75,000 clones, about 93% of which appear only once. Material for sequencing was blood. The receptors shown here come from a middle-aged woman in good health. Both conserved end residues are trimmed from each CDR3. Some rows mark clone size as missing; the rest say once, few, many or name a class of expanded clone.

>.|TRBV5-5|TRBJ2-7
ASSLLQTYEQY
>.|TRBV19|TRBJ1-4
ASTLGQEQLF
>.|TRBV2|TRBJ1-5
ASSQGNQPQH
>.|TRBV9|TRBJ1-4
ASSAQTGGAGEKLF
>.|TRBV12-3/TRBV12-4|TRBJ2-1
ASTPTTRNEQF
>.|TRBV5-4|TRBJ1-3
ASRGDRESSGNTIY
>.|TRBV20-1|TRBJ1-1
SAIMNEAF
>once|TRBV19|TRBJ1-1
ASIPAGLNTEAF
>.|TRBV7-8|TRBJ1-5
ASSLRQSNQPQH
>.|TRBV2|TRBJ2-7
ASSELSISAEQY
>.|TRBV2|TRBJ1-3
ASRSGRNLGNTIY
>.|TRBV5-1|TRBJ2-5
ASSLTGGQSVETQY
>.|TRBV2|TRBJ1-1
ASRGSAGATNTEAF
>.|TRBV7-7|TRBJ2-1
ASSSGTSSSYNEQF
>.|TRBV10-3|TRBJ2-7
ATAPQAGYEQY
>.|TRBV7-9|TRBJ1-5
ASSLGTGINNQPQH
>.|TRBV29-1|TRBJ2-1
SAPGGGNEQF
>.|TRBV25-1|TRBJ1-3
ASSADRGGNTIY
>.|TRBV6-5|TRBJ2-7
ASRETGLSYEQY
>.|TRBV2|TRBJ2-7
ASSGRNLNDLDGGEQY
>.|TRBV11-3|TRBJ2-1
ASSSDRASYNEQF
>.|TRBV28|TRBJ1-2
ASSRTGGGLDYGYT
>.|TRBV11-2|TRBJ1-2
ASSARGEDGYT
>.|TRBV5-4|TRBJ2-1
ASSVRLVPTYNEQF
>.|TRBV28|TRBJ2-7
ASRGSSGGEIAEQY
>.|TRBV5-1|TRBJ2-3
ASSLEGQITDTQY
>few|TRBV6-2/TRBV6-3|TRBJ1-6
ASSRQGNSPLH
>.|TRBV29-1|TRBJ2-7
SVDTGARQY
>.|TRBV5-1|TRBJ2-1
ASSLYPTKSSYNEQF
>.|TRBV18|TRBJ2-7
ASQQGAHEQY
>.|TRBV6-5|TRBJ2-1
ASSRADNSNEQF
>.|TRBV27|TRBJ1-5
ASSRRGNQPQH
>.|TRBV2|TRBJ1-3
AAPTGAGNTIY
>.|TRBV7-9|TRBJ2-1
ASSLAGTGTYNEQF
>.|TRBV5-4|TRBJ2-2
ASSPFSGTVNTGELF
>.|TRBV7-2|TRBJ1-5
ASSPQGTSNQPQH
>.|TRBV2|TRBJ2-3
ASSEGGDGATDTQY
>.|TRBV19|TRBJ1-1
ASGPYAPEAF
>.|TRBV24-1|TRBJ2-1
ATSDPGLADNEQF
>.|TRBV10-3|TRBJ1-1
AISAGEFTEAF
>few|TRBV7-2|TRBJ1-5
ASSLSGYSNQPQH